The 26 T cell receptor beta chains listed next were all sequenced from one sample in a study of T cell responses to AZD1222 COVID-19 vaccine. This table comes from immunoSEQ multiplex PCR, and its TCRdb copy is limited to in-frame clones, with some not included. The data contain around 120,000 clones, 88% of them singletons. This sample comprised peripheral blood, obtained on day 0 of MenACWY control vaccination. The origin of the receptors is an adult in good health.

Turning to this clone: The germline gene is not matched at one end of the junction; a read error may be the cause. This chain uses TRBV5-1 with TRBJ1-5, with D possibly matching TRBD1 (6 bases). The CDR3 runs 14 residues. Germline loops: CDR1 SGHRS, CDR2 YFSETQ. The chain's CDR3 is CARSLGGADQPQHF. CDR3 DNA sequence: TGCGCCCGCAGCTTGGGGGGGGCTGATCAGCCCCAGCATTTT.

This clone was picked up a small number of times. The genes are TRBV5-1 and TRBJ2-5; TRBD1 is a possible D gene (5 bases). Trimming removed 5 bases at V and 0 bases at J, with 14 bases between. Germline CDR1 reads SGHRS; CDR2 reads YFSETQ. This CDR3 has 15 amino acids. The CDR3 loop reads CASRTSTENQETQYF. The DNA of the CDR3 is TGCGCCAGCAGGACATCGACAGAAAACCAAGAGACCCAGTACTTC.

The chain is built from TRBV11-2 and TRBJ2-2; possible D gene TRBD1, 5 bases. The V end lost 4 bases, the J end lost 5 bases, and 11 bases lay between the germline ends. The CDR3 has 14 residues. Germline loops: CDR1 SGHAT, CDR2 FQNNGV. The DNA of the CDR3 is TGTGCCAGCAGCTACGTGACAGTAACCGGGGAGCTGTTTTTT. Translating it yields CASSYVTVTGELFF.

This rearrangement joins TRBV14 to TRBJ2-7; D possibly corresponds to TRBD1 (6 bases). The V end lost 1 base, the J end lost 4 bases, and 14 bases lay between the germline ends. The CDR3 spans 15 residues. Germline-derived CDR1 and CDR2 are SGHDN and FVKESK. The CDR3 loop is CASSQARGGLYEQYF. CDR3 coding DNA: TGTGCCAGCAGCCAAGCACGTGGGGGCTTGTACGAGCAGTACTTC.

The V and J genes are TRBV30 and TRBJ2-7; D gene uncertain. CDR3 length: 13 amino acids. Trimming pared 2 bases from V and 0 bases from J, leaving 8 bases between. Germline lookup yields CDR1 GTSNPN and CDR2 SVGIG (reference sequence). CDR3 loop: CAWSNGLSYEQYF. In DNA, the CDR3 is TGTGCCTGGAGTAACGGGCTCTCCTACGAGCAGTACTTC.

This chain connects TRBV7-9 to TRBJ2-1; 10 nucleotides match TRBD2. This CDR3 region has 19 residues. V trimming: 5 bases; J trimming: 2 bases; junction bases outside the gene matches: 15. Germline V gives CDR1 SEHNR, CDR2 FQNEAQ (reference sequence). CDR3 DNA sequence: TGTGCCAGCAGCCCCGGATCTGTAGCGGGAGGAATGGCCTACAATGAGCAGTTCTTC. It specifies CASSPGSVAGGMAYNEQFF.

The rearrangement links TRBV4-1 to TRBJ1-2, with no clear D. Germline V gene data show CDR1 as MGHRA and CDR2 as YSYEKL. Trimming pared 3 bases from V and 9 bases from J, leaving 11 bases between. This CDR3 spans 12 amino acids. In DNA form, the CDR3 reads TGCGCCAGCAGCCAGGGTTGGAGAAGCTACACCTTC. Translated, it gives CASSQGWRSYTF.

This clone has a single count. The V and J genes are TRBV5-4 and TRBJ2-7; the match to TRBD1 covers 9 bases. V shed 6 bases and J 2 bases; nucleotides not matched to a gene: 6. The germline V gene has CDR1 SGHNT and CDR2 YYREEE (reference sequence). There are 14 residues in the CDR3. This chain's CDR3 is CASTADRGPYEQYF. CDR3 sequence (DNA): TGTGCCAGCACCGCGGACAGGGGACCCTACGAGCAGTACTTC.

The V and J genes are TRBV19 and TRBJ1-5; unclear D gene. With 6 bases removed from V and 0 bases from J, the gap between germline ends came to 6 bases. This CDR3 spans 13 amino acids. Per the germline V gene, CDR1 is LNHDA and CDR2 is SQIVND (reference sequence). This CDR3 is CASSPYSNQPQHF. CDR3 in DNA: TGTGCCAGTAGCCCATATAGCAATCAGCCCCAGCATTTT. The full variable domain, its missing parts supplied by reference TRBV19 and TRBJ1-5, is DGGITQSPKYLFRKEGQNVTLSCEQNLNHDAMYWYRQDPGQGLRLIYYSQIVNDFQKGDIAEGYSVSREKKESFPLTVTSAQKNPTAFYLCASSPYSNQPQHFGDGTRLSIL.

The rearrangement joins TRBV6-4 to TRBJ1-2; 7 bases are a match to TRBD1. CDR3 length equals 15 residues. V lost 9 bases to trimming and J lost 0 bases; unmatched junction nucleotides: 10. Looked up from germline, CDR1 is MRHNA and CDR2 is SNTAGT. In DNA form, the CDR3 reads TGTGCCAGTGGGAGAGGGACAGTAGCTAACTATGGCTACACCTTC. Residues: CASGRGTVANYGYTF.

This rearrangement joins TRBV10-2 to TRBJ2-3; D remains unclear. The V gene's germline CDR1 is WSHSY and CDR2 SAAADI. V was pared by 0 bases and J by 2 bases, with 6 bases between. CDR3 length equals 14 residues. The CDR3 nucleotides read TGCGCCAGCAGTGAGTCCGTCCTCACAGATACGCAGTATTTT. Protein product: CASSESVLTDTQYF.

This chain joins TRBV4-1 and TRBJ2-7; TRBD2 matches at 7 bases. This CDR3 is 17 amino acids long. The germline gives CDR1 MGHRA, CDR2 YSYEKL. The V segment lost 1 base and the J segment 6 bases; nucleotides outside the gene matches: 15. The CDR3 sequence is CASSQATETSTSPEQYF. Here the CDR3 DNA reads TGCGCCAGCAGCCAAGCAACAGAGACTAGCACGTCACCCGAGCAGTACTTC.

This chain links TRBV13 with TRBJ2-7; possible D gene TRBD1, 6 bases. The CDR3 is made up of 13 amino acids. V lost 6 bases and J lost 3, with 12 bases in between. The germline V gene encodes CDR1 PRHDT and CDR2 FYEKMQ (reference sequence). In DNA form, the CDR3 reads TGTGCCAGCAGGAGGGGGAAGAGCTACGAGCAGTACTTC. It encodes CASRRGKSYEQYF. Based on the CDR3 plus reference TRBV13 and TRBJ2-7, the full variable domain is AAGVIQSPRHLIKEKRETATLKCYPIPRHDTVYWYQQGPGQDPQFLISFYEKMQSDKGSIPDRFSAQQFSDYHSELNMSSLELGDSALYFCASRRGKSYEQYFGPGTRLTVT.

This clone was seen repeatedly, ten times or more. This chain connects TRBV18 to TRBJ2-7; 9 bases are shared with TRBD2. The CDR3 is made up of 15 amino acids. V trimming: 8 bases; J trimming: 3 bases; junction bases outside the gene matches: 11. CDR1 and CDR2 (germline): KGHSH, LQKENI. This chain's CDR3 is CASKSSGALLYEQYF. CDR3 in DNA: TGTGCCAGCAAATCTAGCGGGGCTCTCCTCTACGAGCAGTACTTC.

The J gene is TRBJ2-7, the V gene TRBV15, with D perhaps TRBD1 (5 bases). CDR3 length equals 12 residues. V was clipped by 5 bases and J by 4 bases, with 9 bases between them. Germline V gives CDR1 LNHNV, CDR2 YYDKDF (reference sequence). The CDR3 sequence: CATSGQRYEQYF. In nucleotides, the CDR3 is TGTGCCACCAGCGGACAACGTTACGAGCAGTACTTC.

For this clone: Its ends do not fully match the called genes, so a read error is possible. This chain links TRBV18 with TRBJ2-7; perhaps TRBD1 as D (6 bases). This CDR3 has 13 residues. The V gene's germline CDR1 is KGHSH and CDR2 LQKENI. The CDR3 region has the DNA TGTGCCAGCTCCCCACAGGGTTTCTACGAGCAGTACTTC. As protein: CASSPQGFYEQYF.

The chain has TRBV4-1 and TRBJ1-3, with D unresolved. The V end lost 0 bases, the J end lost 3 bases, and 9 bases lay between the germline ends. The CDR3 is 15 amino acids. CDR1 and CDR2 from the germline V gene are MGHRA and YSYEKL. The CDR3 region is CASSQDRSVGNTIYF. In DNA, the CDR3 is TGCGCCAGCAGCCAAGACAGGTCTGTTGGAAACACCATATATTTT.

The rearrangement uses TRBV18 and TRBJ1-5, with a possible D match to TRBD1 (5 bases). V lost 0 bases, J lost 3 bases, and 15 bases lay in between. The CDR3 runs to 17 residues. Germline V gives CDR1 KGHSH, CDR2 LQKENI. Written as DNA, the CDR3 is TGTGCCAGCTCACCACCCGGAGCCGGGGGACCCAATCAGCCCCAGCATTTT. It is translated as CASSPPGAGGPNQPQHF.

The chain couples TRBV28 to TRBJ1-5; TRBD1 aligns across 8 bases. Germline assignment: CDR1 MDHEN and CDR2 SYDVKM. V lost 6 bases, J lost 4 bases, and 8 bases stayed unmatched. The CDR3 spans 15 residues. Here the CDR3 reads CASSSGQGLNQPQHF. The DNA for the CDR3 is TGTGCCAGCAGCTCAGGACAGGGTCTGAATCAGCCCCAGCATTTT.

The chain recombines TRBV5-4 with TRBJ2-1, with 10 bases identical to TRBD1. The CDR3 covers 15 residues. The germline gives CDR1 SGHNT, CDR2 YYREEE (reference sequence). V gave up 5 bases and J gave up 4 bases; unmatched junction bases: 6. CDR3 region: CASRVGTGVYNEQFF. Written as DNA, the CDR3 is TGTGCCAGCAGAGTTGGGACAGGGGTGTACAATGAGCAGTTCTTC. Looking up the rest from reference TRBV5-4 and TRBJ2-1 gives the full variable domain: ETGVTQSPTHLIKTRGQQVTLRCSSQSGHNTVSWYQQALGQGPQFIFQYYREEENGRGNFPPRFSGLQFPNYSSELNVNALELDDSALYLCASRVGTGVYNEQFFGPGTRLTVL.

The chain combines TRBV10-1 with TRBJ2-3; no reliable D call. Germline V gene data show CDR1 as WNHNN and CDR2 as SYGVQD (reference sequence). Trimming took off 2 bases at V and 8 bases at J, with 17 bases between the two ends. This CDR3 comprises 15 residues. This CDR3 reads CASSERTSGTGTQYF. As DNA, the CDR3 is TGCGCCAGCAGTGAGCGAACCTCGGGCACGGGTACGCAGTATTTT.

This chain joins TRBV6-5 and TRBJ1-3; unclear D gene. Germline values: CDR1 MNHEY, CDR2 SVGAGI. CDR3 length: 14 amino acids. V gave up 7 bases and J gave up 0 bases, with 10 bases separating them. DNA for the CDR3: TGTGCCAGCACCATAGGGAGCTCTGGAAACACCATATATTTT. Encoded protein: CASTIGSSGNTIYF.

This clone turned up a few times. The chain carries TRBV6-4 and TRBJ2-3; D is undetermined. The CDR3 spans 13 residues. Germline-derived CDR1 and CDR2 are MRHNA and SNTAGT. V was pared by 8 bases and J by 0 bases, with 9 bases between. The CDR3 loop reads CASAGSSTDTQYF. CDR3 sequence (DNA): TGTGCCAGCGCCGGATCTAGCACAGATACGCAGTATTTT.

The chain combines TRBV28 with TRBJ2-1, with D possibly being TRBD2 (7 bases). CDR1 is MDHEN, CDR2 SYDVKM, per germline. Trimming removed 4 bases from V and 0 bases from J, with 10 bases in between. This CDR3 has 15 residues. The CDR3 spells CASSSGGRSYNEQFF. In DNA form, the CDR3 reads TGTGCCAGCAGTTCGGGGGGCCGCTCCTACAATGAGCAGTTCTTC.

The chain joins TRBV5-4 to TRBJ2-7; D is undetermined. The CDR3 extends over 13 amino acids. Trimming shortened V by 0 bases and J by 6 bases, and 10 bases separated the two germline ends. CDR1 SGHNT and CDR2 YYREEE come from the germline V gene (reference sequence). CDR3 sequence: CASSLDHWGEQYF. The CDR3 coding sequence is TGTGCCAGCAGCTTGGACCATTGGGGCGAGCAGTACTTC.

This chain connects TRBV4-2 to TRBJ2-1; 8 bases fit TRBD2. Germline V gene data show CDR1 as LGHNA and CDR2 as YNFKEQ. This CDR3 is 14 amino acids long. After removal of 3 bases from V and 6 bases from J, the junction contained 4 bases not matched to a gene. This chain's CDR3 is CASSHTGTSNEQFF. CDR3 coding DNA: TGTGCCAGCAGCCACACCGGGACTAGCAATGAGCAGTTCTTC.